These 26 T cell receptor beta chains were all obtained from the same sample, sequenced in a study of vaccination and CD4 T cells after COVID-19. Treatment described: roughly 10-day PBMC culture with coronavirus spike peptide pools or control peptides (ViraFEST assay). Antigen specificity for these receptors is unknown. Sequence data for DNA of cultured CD4+ T cells were generated by the Oncomine TCR Beta short-read assay. One entry per CDR3 protein, called by TCRdb with MiXCR from the PCR reads. The table lists around 9,300 distinct CDR3 sequences, more than 35% of them singletons, with 16% in the top ten. Sequencing was carried out using CD4+ T cells from blood, cultured in vitro. All receptors come from a human donor who had recovered from COVID-19.

As for this clonotype: The germline gene is not matched at one end of the junction; a read error may be the cause. The rearrangement links TRBV29-1 to TRBJ1-1, with 8 positions matching TRBD1. The CDR3 sequence is 13 residues long. Per germline, CDR1 SQVTM and CDR2 ANQGSEA. CDR3 coding DNA: TGTATGCACAGGGGGAACGGGAACACTGAAGCTTTCTTT. Protein: CMHRGNGNTEAFF.

The chain employs TRBV5-6 and TRBJ1-1; D gene ambiguous. Trimming stripped 1 base from V and 4 bases from J, with 17 bases between. CDR1 is SGHDT and CDR2 is YYEEEE in the germline V gene. This CDR3 is built from 16 residues. Here the CDR3 DNA reads TGTGCCAGCAGCTTGCCGGGTCTTGATTTCGGCACTGAAGCTTTCTTT. Encoded protein: CASSLPGLDFGTEAFF. Full variable domain (missing parts from reference TRBV5-6 and TRBJ1-1): DAGVTQSPTHLIKTRGQQVTLRCSPKSGHDTVSWYQQALGQGPQFIFQYYEEEERQRGNFPDRFSGHQFPNYSSELNVNALLLGDSALYLCASSLPGLDFGTEAFFGQGTRLTVV.

This clonotype was counted only a few times. The V and J genes are TRBV19 and TRBJ1-5; D unclear. Germline CDR1 LNHDA, CDR2 SQIVND (reference sequence). V was clipped by 1 base and J by 6 bases, with 10 bases between them. CDR3 size: 14 residues. CDR3 sequence (DNA): TGTGCCAGTAGTATAGGAGAGGTGGGTCAGCCCCAGCATTTT. Translating gives CASSIGEVGQPQHF.

The V call is TRBV7-9, the J call TRBJ1-2, with no clear D. The CDR3 extends over 13 amino acids. Germline CDR1 and CDR2: SEHNR and FQNEAQ (reference sequence). V dropped 2 bases and J dropped 0 bases, with 4 bases sitting between them. CDR3 sequence reads: CASSLTTNYGYTF. CDR3 in DNA: TGTGCCAGCAGCTTAACAACTAACTATGGCTACACCTTC.

The rearrangement uses TRBV20-1 and TRBJ2-1; D possibly corresponds to TRBD2 (5 bases). This CDR3 contains 13 residues. Germline CDR1 is DFQATT and CDR2 is SNEGSKA (reference sequence). The CDR3 DNA follows: TGCAGCGTCTACCCCCTTAGTAGCGATGAGCAGTTCTTC. This sequence encodes CSVYPLSSDEQFF.

This chain joins TRBV6-1 and TRBJ2-1, with 11 bases fitting TRBD1. J was trimmed by 10 bases and V by 5 bases; bases with no gene match: 10. CDR3 length equals 15 residues. CDR1 is MNHNS and CDR2 is SASEGT in the germline V gene. The CDR3 DNA reads as TGTGCCAGCAGTACCGGGACAGGGGGGCCGAGGGAGCAGTTCTTC. Translation: CASSTGTGGPREQFF.

The chain links TRBV5-4 to TRBJ1-2, with TRBD1 identical over 8 bases. CDR3 length: 14 amino acids. Germline V gene data show CDR1 as SGHNT and CDR2 as YYREEE (reference sequence). Trimming removed 4 bases from V and 4 bases from J; junction bases left unmatched: 6. CDR3 DNA sequence: TGTGCCAGCAGCAAAGACAGGGGCGGCTATGGCTACACCTTC. Translated, it gives CASSKDRGGYGYTF. Supplemented by reference TRBV5-4 and TRBJ1-2, the full variable domain reads ETGVTQSPTHLIKTRGQQVTLRCSSQSGHNTVSWYQQALGQGPQFIFQYYREEENGRGNFPPRFSGLQFPNYSSELNVNALELDDSALYLCASSKDRGGYGYTFGSGTRLTVV.

This clonotype occurred a few times. This chain links TRBV30 with TRBJ2-3; 7 nucleotides line up with TRBD2. Germline V gene data show CDR1 as GTSNPN and CDR2 as SVGIG (reference sequence). Unmatched junction bases numbered 17, after V lost 6 bases and J lost 11 bases. The CDR3 has 14 residues. The CDR3 DNA is TGTGCCTGTACGGGGGGAGCGGGCATAGGTAGGCAGTATTTT. This codes for CACTGGAGIGRQYF. Drawing the rest from reference TRBV30 and TRBJ2-3, the complete variable domain is SQTIHQWPATLVQPVGSPLSLECTVEGTSNPNLYWYRQAAGRGLQLLFYSVGIGQISSEVPQNLSASRPQDRQFILSSKKLLLSDSGFYLCACTGGAGIGRQYFGPGTRLTVL.

CDR3 residues: CASSYQSGTTPPGELFF. The CDR3 DNA reads TGTGCCAGCAGCTACCAGTCCGGGACAACCCCTCCCGGGGAGCTGTTTTTT. This chain connects TRBV12-3 or TRBV12-4 to TRBJ2-2; possible D gene TRBD1, 6 bases. CDR3 length equals 17 residues. The V end was cut by 6 bases, the J end by 6 bases, with 23 bases between.

J is TRBJ2-2 and V is TRBV18; a weak D match, TRBD1 (6 bases). The CDR3 totals 14 residues. CDR1 and CDR2 from the germline V gene are KGHSH and LQKENI. The germline V and J ends were trimmed by 6 bases and 4 bases, with 12 bases remaining between them. CDR3 protein: CASSLYRATGELFF. CDR3 in DNA: TGTGCCAGCTCTCTCTACAGGGCCACCGGGGAGCTGTTTTTT.

J is TRBJ1-2 and V is TRBV19, with 7 bases identical to TRBD1. Trimming at V came to 3 bases and at J to 3 bases, leaving 1 base not matched to a gene. CDR3 length: 13 amino acids. The germline gives CDR1 LNHDA, CDR2 SQIVND (reference sequence). The CDR3 bases are TGTGCCAGTAGTATCGACAGGGACTATGGCTACACCTTC. This sequence encodes CASSIDRDYGYTF.

The gene calls are TRBV5-1 and TRBJ1-1; D remains unclear. The CDR3 length is 14 residues. Per the germline V gene, CDR1 is SGHRS and CDR2 is YFSETQ. V lost 4 bases, J lost 3 bases, and 13 bases lay in between. This chain's CDR3 is CASSPLGSDTEAFF. The CDR3 bases are TGCGCCAGCAGCCCTCTAGGGTCAGACACTGAAGCTTTCTTT.

This sequence joins TRBV6-1 and TRBJ2-7, with 10 bases aligning to TRBD1. The CDR3 totals 13 residues. Losses at the gene ends were 6 bases for V and 5 bases for J; bases not matched to a gene: 4. Germline V lookup: CDR1 MNHNS, CDR2 SASEGT. As DNA, the CDR3 is TGTGCCAGCAGAGACAGGGGGCGAAACGAGCAGTACTTC. Translation: CASRDRGRNEQYF.

The V call is TRBV12-3 or TRBV12-4, the J call TRBJ2-1, with D unclear. CDR3 length: 13 residues. V gave up 4 bases and J gave up 4 bases, with 8 bases separating them. The chain's CDR3 is CASSSFRYNEQFF. The CDR3 DNA sequence: TGTGCCAGCAGTTCGTTCAGGTACAATGAGCAGTTCTTC.

The chain combines TRBV27 with TRBJ1-1, with 7 bases matching TRBD1. Germline V lookup: CDR1 MNHEY, CDR2 SMNVEV (reference sequence). The CDR3 is 12 residues long. The ends lost 4 bases at V and 10 bases at J; junction bases unmatched: 6. The CDR3 DNA reads as TGTGCCAGCAGTTCCGACAGGGTGAGAGCTTTCTTT. It specifies CASSSDRVRAFF.

V is TRBV5-6 and J is TRBJ2-1; D gene uncertain. Germline CDR1 is SGHDT and CDR2 is YYEEEE. This CDR3 has 15 residues. Trimming shortened V by 3 bases and J by 3 bases, and 13 bases separated the two germline ends. CDR3 loop: CASSSGRTNYNEQFF. CDR3 in DNA: TGTGCCAGCAGCTCAGGACGGACGAACTACAATGAGCAGTTCTTC.

This clonotype was seen more than once but under ten times. V gene TRBV20-1 combines with J gene TRBJ1-6; no clear D. Germline lookup yields CDR1 DFQATT and CDR2 SNEGSKA (reference sequence). This CDR3 contains 16 residues. Trimming removed 1 base at V and 7 bases at J, with 17 bases between. The CDR3 bases are TGCAGTGCTAGAGTGGCTAAAGGAGTTGAAAATTCACCCCTCCACTTT. Translated: CSARVAKGVENSPLHF.

CDR3 sequence (DNA): TGTGCCACCTCCCTGGATAGGGTTGAGAACACCGGGGAGCTGTTTTTT. It translates to CATSLDRVENTGELFF. The chain combines TRBV15 with TRBJ2-2; no clear D. CDR3 length: 16 amino acids. V was pared by 8 bases and J by 1 base, with 17 bases between. The germline CDR1 and CDR2 sequences are LNHNV and YYDKDF (reference sequence).

This clonotype was found a few times. The rearrangement links TRBV9 to TRBJ2-3; 7 positions match TRBD1. Trimming at V came to 2 bases and at J to 1 base, leaving 4 bases not matched to a gene. Germline V gene lookup returns CDR1 SGDLS and CDR2 YYNGEE. The length of the CDR3 is 15 residues. The CDR3 region is CASSVRQGGTDTQYF. For the CDR3, the DNA is TGTGCCAGCAGCGTTAGGCAGGGGGGCACAGATACGCAGTATTTT.

The genes are TRBV24-1 and TRBJ2-3; 8 bases map to TRBD2. CDR3 length equals 19 residues. Per germline, CDR1 KGHDR and CDR2 SFDVKD. The ends lost 0 bases at V and 4 bases at J; junction bases unmatched: 14. The CDR3 DNA sequence: TGTGCCACCAGTGATTTGTTCGGGAGTCCAGCGGGGGCCTCAGATACGCAGTATTTT. This translates into CATSDLFGSPAGASDTQYF.

The chain uses TRBV20-1 and TRBJ2-7; TRBD2 matches at 8 bases. J lost 5 bases, V lost 3 bases, and 9 bases had no gene match. The CDR3 length is 14 residues. Germline CDR1 and CDR2: DFQATT and SNEGSKA (reference sequence). The CDR3 here is CSASGRGGPNEQYF. DNA of the CDR3: TGCAGTGCTAGCGGGAGGGGGGGCCCCAACGAGCAGTACTTC.

This chain joins TRBV11-3 and TRBJ2-2; D uncertain. The CDR3 spans 15 residues. Trimming shortened V by 3 bases and J by 4 bases, and 12 bases separated the two germline ends. Looked up from germline, CDR1 is SGHNT and CDR2 is YENEEA. In nucleotides, the CDR3 is TGTGCCAGCAGCTTGGGTCTTTCCATCACCGGGGAGCTGTTTTTT. As protein: CASSLGLSITGELFF.

The count of this clonotype is one. CDR3 in DNA: TGTGCCAGTAGTTCGGGACGCCGGAACTCACCATCCCCTACTGGATCCGAGCAGTACTTC. Its protein is CASSSGRRNSPSPTGSEQYF. V usage is TRBV19 and J usage is TRBJ2-7; D tentatively reads TRBD1 or TRBD2 (5 bases each). Germline V gene lookup returns CDR1 LNHDA and CDR2 SQIVND (reference sequence). V lost 5 bases, J lost 6 bases, and 35 bases lay in between. The CDR3 length is 20 residues.

This chain joins TRBV6-1 and TRBJ1-2, with a possible D match to TRBD1 (6 bases). Trimming pared 3 bases from V and 8 bases from J, leaving 22 bases between. The CDR3 loop spans 16 amino acids. CDR1 is MNHNS, CDR2 SASEGT, per germline. CDR3 loop: CASSDRTAGPSGGYTF. The CDR3 DNA is TGTGCCAGCAGTGACAGGACAGCGGGTCCCTCGGGAGGCTACACCTTC.

J is TRBJ1-1 and V is TRBV12-3 or TRBV12-4, with 12 bases fitting TRBD1. The trim removed 4 bases at V and 5 bases at J, leaving 8 bases unmatched. The CDR3 extends over 16 amino acids. The CDR3 loop reads CASSSGTGGGRTEAFF. The CDR3 DNA reads as TGTGCCAGCAGTTCCGGGACAGGGGGCGGCAGGACTGAAGCTTTCTTT.

V and J are TRBV11-3 and TRBJ2-7; 9 bases match TRBD1. This CDR3 contains 14 residues. The trim removed 4 bases at V and 2 bases at J, leaving 3 bases unmatched. Germline V lookup: CDR1 SGHNT, CDR2 YENEEA. The CDR3 here is CASSYRTGAYEQYF. In DNA, the CDR3 is TGTGCCAGCAGCTACAGGACAGGGGCCTACGAGCAGTACTTC.